This T cell receptor (beta chain) was sequenced during a study of HIV-infected children after antiretroviral therapy interruption. Across the study: Interruption-arm sampling covered weeks 0, 12, interruption end (24 or 48), and about 3 years post-study. Study-level points and caveats: By the end of treatment interruption, naive CD4+ clonality (Gini) increased.

Treatment denoted: PENTA 11 planned treatment interruption arm or continuous ART arm. Germline assignment: CDR1 SGHVT and CDR2 SQSDAQ. The CDR3 is 17 amino acids. By proportion, this clonotype is medium-sized (0.01 to 0.1%). No antigen is known for it. One end of the junction varies from germline; a read error may be responsible. Unique molecular identifiers were included in an RNA-based 3' RACE TCR library. TCRdb reanalysed the 3' RACE reads using MiXCR and keeps one entry per CDR3 protein. The repertoire consists of fewer than 45,000 distinct CDR3 sequences, with about 6% occurring once and the leading ten covering about 0.91%.

The receptor's source is a pool of human donors with HIV. This specimen was CD45RA+ CD4+ T cells from PBMCs, pooled from several time points, taken from a donor given antiretroviral therapy, either interrupted or continuous. Subset noted: naive CD4+ CD45RA+ CD45RO- T cells. The chain recombines TRBV7-4 with TRBJ2-1; weak D call: TRBD2 (7 bases). DNA of the CDR3: TGTGCAAGCAGCTTAGATCGTGGGGGGGCGAACTATGCTGAGCAGTTCTTC. Its protein product is CASSLDRGGANYAEQFF.